This record concerns one TCR beta chain sequence. This sample stems from a study of OX40 agonist ivuxolimab in advanced cancers. The CDR3 has 17 residues. Germline V lookup: CDR1 SGHDT, CDR2 YYEEEE. The V end lost 3 bases, the J end lost 3 bases, and 22 bases lay between the germline ends. Sequenced by immunoSEQ multiplex PCR; TCRdb stores in-frame clones only, minus some. Of about 75,000 clones listed, about 86% are singletons. The sequence was obtained from an adult with an advanced solid tumor such as melanoma, head and neck, liver or kidney cancer. This specimen consisted of CD4+ or CD8+ T cells sorted from blood, obtained in a trial of the OX40 agonist ivuxolimab. This chain connects TRBV5-6 to TRBJ2-7; tentatively, D is TRBD1 (6 bases). Here the CDR3 reads CASSSVGSTDSNYEQYF. CDR3 coding DNA: TGTGCCAGCAGCTCAGTGGGGTCGACGGACAGTAACTACGAGCAGTACTTC.